These 17 T cell receptor beta chains came from one sample sequenced in a study of PD-1 blockade in mismatch repair-deficient tumors. Assay: immunoSEQ multiplex PCR; the TCRdb copy retains only in-frame clones and omits some. The sample consists of 15,000 to 25,000 clones, over 75% of them appearing once. The source material was PBMCs, sampled 52 weeks after starting pembrolizumab. These receptors were taken from an adult with mismatch repair-deficient cancer.

The chain combines TRBV7-9 with TRBJ2-1; 7 bases are a match to TRBD2. V was clipped by 1 base and J by 9 bases; unmatched bases: 3. The CDR3 is 13 amino acids. Germline CDR1 is SEHNR and CDR2 is FQNEAQ (reference sequence). CDR3 nucleotides: TGTGCCAGCAGCTTAGAGGCGGGGGTTGAGCAGTTCTTC. This codes for CASSLEAGVEQFF.

V usage is TRBV5-1 and J usage is TRBJ1-3; TRBD1 agrees at 7 bases. Germline V gene data show CDR1 as SGHRS and CDR2 as YFSETQ. The CDR3 has 14 amino acids. With 4 bases clipped from V and 0 bases from J, the junction kept 1 base outside the gene matches. The CDR3 here is CASSRDSSGNTIYF. In nucleotides, the CDR3 is TGCGCCAGCAGCCGGGACAGCTCTGGAAACACCATATATTTT.

This sequence joins TRBV10-3 and TRBJ1-2; D is perhaps TRBD1 (6 bases). The V gene lost 7 bases and the J gene lost 5 bases, with 17 bases spanning the gap. Germline V gene data show CDR1 as ENHRY and CDR2 as SYGVKD. The CDR3 covers 14 residues. DNA of the CDR3: TGTGCCATCAAAGGGGGGGCAGGGTCTTATGGCTACACCTTC. This translates into CAIKGGAGSYGYTF.

The rearrangement joins TRBV5-1 to TRBJ1-4; D call uncertain. CDR1 is SGHRS and CDR2 is YFSETQ in the germline V gene. This CDR3 is 15 amino acids long. Between the trimmed V and J ends, which lost 0 bases and 4 bases, there was a span of 10 bases. CDR3 loop: CASSLAPGINEKLFF. DNA of the CDR3: TGCGCCAGCAGCTTGGCCCCCGGGATTAATGAAAAACTGTTTTTT.

This rearrangement joins TRBV5-1 to TRBJ2-2; D unclear. Trimming took off 2 bases at V and 0 bases at J, with 8 bases between the two ends. CDR3 length: 15 residues. CDR1 is SGHRS, CDR2 YFSETQ, per germline. The CDR3 nucleotides read TGCGCCAGCAGCTTACAGAAAGCGAACACCGGGGAGCTGTTTTTT. Protein sequence: CASSLQKANTGELFF.

The DNA for the CDR3 is TGTGCCAGTAGTCGCCTCCCAGATCAGCCCCAGCATTTT. Its translation is CASSRLPDQPQHF. The chain couples TRBV19 to TRBJ1-5; D gene unclear. Per the germline V gene, CDR1 is LNHDA and CDR2 is SQIVND (reference sequence). V was pared by 5 bases and J by 5 bases, with 10 bases between. The CDR3 contains 13 residues.

The rearrangement links TRBV30 to TRBJ2-6; D gene uncertain. V lost 3 bases and J 0 bases, leaving 9 bases between the germline ends. CDR1 is GTSNPN and CDR2 is SVGIG in the germline V gene (reference sequence). The CDR3 is made up of 15 amino acids. The CDR3 loop reads CAWRTASSGANVLTF. The CDR3 DNA reads TGTGCCTGGAGAACGGCTAGCTCTGGGGCCAACGTCCTGACTTTC.

The chain recombines TRBV2 with TRBJ2-1; the match to TRBD2 covers 10 bases. This CDR3 spans 16 amino acids. V lost 2 bases to trimming and J lost 7 bases; unmatched junction nucleotides: 8. The germline V gene encodes CDR1 SNHLY and CDR2 FYNNEI. CDR3 sequence reads: CASSELASGSKNEQFF. The CDR3 DNA reads TGTGCCAGCAGTGAATTGGCTAGCGGGAGTAAAAATGAGCAGTTCTTC.

The gene calls are TRBV6-1 and TRBJ2-7; TRBD2 is a possible D gene (5 bases). The CDR3 loop spans 16 amino acids. CDR1 is MNHNS and CDR2 is SASEGT in the germline V gene. V lost 4 bases to trimming and J lost 3 bases, with 19 bases between them. CDR3 region: CASSASSSARLYEQYF. The CDR3 DNA reads as TGTGCCAGCAGTGCTTCTAGCTCCGCGCGACTCTACGAGCAGTACTTC.

The chain has TRBV10-2 and TRBJ2-5; maybe TRBD1 (5 bases). CDR1 WSHSY and CDR2 SAAADI come from the germline V gene. The CDR3 loop spans 15 amino acids. Trimming stripped 1 base from V and 5 bases from J, with 14 bases between. CDR3 residues: CASSEFKGWGETQYF. The CDR3 DNA is TGCGCCAGCAGTGAGTTCAAGGGGTGGGGTGAGACCCAGTACTTC.

The J gene is TRBJ2-1, the V gene TRBV6-1; 13 nucleotides align to TRBD2. The germline V gene has CDR1 MNHNS and CDR2 SASEGT. The junction had 2 bases not matched to a gene; V was cut back by 5 bases and J by 4 bases. This CDR3 comprises 15 residues. CDR3 nucleotides: TGTGCCAGCAGTATACTAGCGGGAGGGTACAATGAGCAGTTCTTC. Its translation: CASSILAGGYNEQFF.

The rearrangement links TRBV9 to TRBJ2-1, with D possibly being TRBD2 (6 bases). V lost 3 bases to trimming and J lost 0 bases, with 13 bases between them. This CDR3 comprises 16 residues. The V gene's germline CDR1 is SGDLS and CDR2 YYNGEE. The CDR3 loop reads CASSALASSSYNEQFF. CDR3 DNA: TGTGCCAGCAGCGCCCTAGCGTCATCCTCCTACAATGAGCAGTTCTTC.

The genes are TRBV6-4 and TRBJ1-1, with D tentatively TRBD1 (6 bases). Germline-derived CDR1 and CDR2 are MRHNA and SNTAGT. The CDR3 is 13 amino acids. V lost 4 bases and J 1 base, leaving 7 bases between the germline ends. CDR3 region: CASSGQANTEAFF. The DNA of the CDR3 is TGTGCCAGCAGTGGACAGGCGAACACTGAAGCTTTCTTT.

This clone was seen only once. The chain joins TRBV28 to TRBJ2-3; tentatively, D is TRBD1 (5 bases). There are 15 residues in the CDR3. Germline V lookup: CDR1 MDHEN, CDR2 SYDVKM. The V and J ends lost 0 bases and 1 base respectively, with 8 bases between them. The CDR3 nucleotides are TGTGCCAGCAGTTTATGGGTACAGGGCACAGATACGCAGTATTTT. As protein: CASSLWVQGTDTQYF.

This rearrangement joins TRBV6-6 to TRBJ2-1; no clear D. Germline assignment: CDR1 MNHNY and CDR2 SVGAGI (reference sequence). V was trimmed by 8 bases and J by 0 bases, leaving 11 bases between them. The CDR3 has 14 amino acids. The CDR3 sequence is CASGPGGSYNEQFF. For the CDR3, the DNA is TGTGCCAGCGGCCCTGGTGGCTCCTACAATGAGCAGTTCTTC.

This clone was seen only once. A read error may produce the germline difference seen at one junction end. The chain employs TRBV20-1 and TRBJ1-2; D call uncertain. The CDR3 extends over 8 amino acids. The V gene's germline CDR1 is DFQATT and CDR2 SNEGSKA (reference sequence). The CDR3 is CSDNGNTF. The CDR3 DNA is TGTAGTGACAATGGTAACACCTTC.

The V and J genes are TRBV4-1 and TRBJ1-2; no clear D. The V gene lost 0 bases and the J gene lost 0 bases, with 5 bases spanning the gap. The CDR3 spans 14 residues. The V gene's germline CDR1 is MGHRA and CDR2 YSYEKL. The CDR3 loop reads CASSQEPANYGYTF. CDR3 coding DNA: TGCGCCAGCAGCCAAGAACCAGCTAACTATGGCTACACCTTC.